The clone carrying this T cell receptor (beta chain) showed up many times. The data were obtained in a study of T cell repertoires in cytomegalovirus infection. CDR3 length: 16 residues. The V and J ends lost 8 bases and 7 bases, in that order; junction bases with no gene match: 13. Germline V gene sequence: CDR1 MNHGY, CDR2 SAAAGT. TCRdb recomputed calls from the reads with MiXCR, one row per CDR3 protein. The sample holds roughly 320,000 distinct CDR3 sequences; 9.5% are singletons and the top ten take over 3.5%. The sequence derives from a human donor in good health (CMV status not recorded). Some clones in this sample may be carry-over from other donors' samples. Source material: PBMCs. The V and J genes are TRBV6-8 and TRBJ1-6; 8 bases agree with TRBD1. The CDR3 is CASWTGRAWGNSPLHF. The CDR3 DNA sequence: TGTGCCAGCTGGACAGGGAGAGCTTGGGGGAATTCACCCCTCCACTTT.